Listed below are T cell receptor beta chains from one sample, sequenced in a study of shared clonotypes between healthy human individuals. Some clones are missing from TCRdb's copy, which holds only in-frame ones; the method was immunoSEQ multiplex PCR. Of more than 2,000,000 clones listed, 90% to 95% are singletons. Sequenced: naive CD4+ T cells sorted from blood. These receptors came from a man between 18 and 29 years old in good health. The CDR3 runs from the conserved cysteine through the conserved F or W. Fields, in order: D gene, clone size, J gene, V gene, CDR3 protein, CDR3 DNA. A D gene is named only where the DNA matches it firmly. Size is omitted from some rows. Given values are once, few, many or a class for expanded clones.

>-|once|TRBJ2-7|TRBV30
CAWTTTRTSYEQYF
TGTGCCTGGACGACAACAAGAACCTCCTACGAGCAGTACTTC
>-|-|TRBJ1-1|TRBV6-1
CASSENFNTEAFF
TGTGCCAGCAGTGAAAATTTCAACACTGAAGCTTTCTTT
>TRBD2|-|TRBJ2-1|TRBV29-1
CSVVRTSGRADNEQFF
TGCAGCGTTGTACGGACTAGCGGGAGGGCCGACAATGAGCAGTTCTTC
>-|-|TRBJ1-5|TRBV6-5
CASSKGGQVEQPQHF
TGTGCCAGCAGTAAGGGGGGGCAGGTTGAACAGCCCCAGCATTTT
>-|-|TRBJ2-7|TRBV18
CASSPQGTRGSYEQYF
TGTGCCAGCTCACCACAGGGGACAAGGGGCTCCTACGAGCAGTACTTC
>TRBD2|-|TRBJ2-7|TRBV9
CASSVEGGVAGGPRTYEQYF
TGTGCCAGCAGCGTAGAAGGGGGGGTAGCGGGAGGGCCTAGGACCTACGAGCAGTACTTC
>-|once|TRBJ2-2|TRBV4-1
CASSLGGPSTGELFF
TGCGCCAGCAGCCTAGGGGGACCGAGCACCGGGGAGCTGTTTTTT
>TRBD2|-|TRBJ2-1|TRBV11-2
CASSLWTGGGQRNEQFF
TGTGCCAGCAGCTTATGGACCGGCGGGGGGCAACGGAATGAGCAGTTCTTC
>TRBD1|once|TRBJ1-2|TRBV30
CAQHKRGQLYGYTF
TGTGCCCAGCACAAGAGGGGACAGCTCTATGGCTACACCTTC
>-|-|TRBJ1-1|TRBV5-1
CASSFTVNTEAFF
TGCGCCAGCAGCTTCACAGTGAACACTGAAGCTTTCTTT
>TRBD1|once|TRBJ1-5|TRBV6-1
CASSELDRGYQPQHF
TGTGCCAGCAGTGAGCTGGACAGGGGTTATCAGCCCCAGCATTTT
>-|-|TRBJ2-5|TRBV30
CAWSPPGTLREQYF
TGTGCCTGGAGTCCCCCAGGGACACTAAGGGAGCAGTACTTC
>-|-|TRBJ1-2|TRBV30
CAWSLGGSYTF
TGTGCCTGGAGTCTGGGGGGTAGCTACACCTTC
>TRBD1|few|TRBJ1-1|TRBV19
CATATGLRTEAFF
TGTGCCACCGCGACAGGGCTGCGGACTGAAGCTTTCTTT
>-|-|TRBJ1-1|TRBV2
CASRDTEAFF
TGTGCCAGCAGGGACACTGAAGCTTTCTTT
>-|-|TRBJ1-2|TRBV28
CASSQYPPQGQWGTF
TGTGCCAGCAGTCAATACCCCCCACAGGGCCAATGGGGCACCTTC
>-|-|TRBJ2-5|TRBV7-9
CASRWSGETQYF
TGTGCCAGCAGATGGTCCGGGGAGACCCAGTACTTC
>TRBD2|-|TRBJ2-3|TRBV7-9
CASSPGGDTQYF
TGTGCCAGCAGCCCGGGAGGTGATACGCAGTATTTT
>-|-|TRBJ2-1|TRBV6-4
CASSGKIGEFIPEYNEQFF
TGTGCCAGCAGTGGCAAGATAGGAGAGTTCATTCCCGAATACAATGAGCAGTTCTTC
>TRBD1|-|TRBJ1-1|TRBV28
CASSLPGTVNTEAFF
TGTGCCAGCAGTTTACCGGGGACAGTCAACACTGAAGCTTTCTTT
>TRBD1|-|TRBJ1-4|TRBV7-9
CASSFSGTGNEKLFF
TGTGCCAGCAGCTTCTCCGGGACAGGGAATGAAAAACTGTTTTTT
>-|-|TRBJ2-1|TRBV5-1
CASSLSPGTNEQFF
TGCGCCAGCAGCTTGTCCCCAGGGACAAATGAGCAGTTCTTC
>TRBD1|-|TRBJ1-1|TRBV27
CASSSGTVMNTEAFF
TGTGCCAGCAGTTCCGGGACAGTAATGAACACTGAAGCTTTCTTT
>-|-|TRBJ1-5|TRBV5-1
CASSLDGLRGNQPQHF
TGCGCCAGCAGCTTGGACGGGTTAAGGGGGAATCAGCCCCAGCATTTT
>-|few|TRBJ2-2|TRBV7-6
CASSHAGPRTGELFF
TGTGCCAGCAGCCACGCCGGGCCCCGGACCGGGGAGCTGTTTTTT
>-|-|TRBJ2-2|TRBV9
CASSPGASGNTGELFF
TGTGCCAGCAGCCCGGGGGCTAGCGGGAACACCGGGGAGCTGTTTTTT
>-|-|TRBJ1-5|TRBV5-1
CASSLAPGNRQPQHF
TGCGCCAGCAGCTTGGCTCCGGGGAATAGGCAGCCCCAGCATTTT
>TRBD1|once|TRBJ1-4|TRBV5-4
CASSRDRGQEKLFF
TGTGCCAGCAGCAGGGACAGGGGGCAGGAAAAACTGTTTTTT
>TRBD1|-|TRBJ1-2|TRBV5-6
CASSLERTGIAGYTF
TGTGCCAGCAGCTTGGAGCGGACAGGGATTGCTGGCTACACCTTC